This section outlines one T cell receptor (beta chain) sequence together with its context. Patients from Seattle were sampled longitudinally, starting during active infection. The CDR3 runs 13 residues. In germline, CDR1 is LNHDA, CDR2 SQIVND (reference sequence). Trimming took off 2 bases at V and 7 bases at J, with 11 bases between the two ends. This entry is derived from a study of blood T cell repertoires in COVID-19. Study context: Samples representing acute and convalescent COVID-19 were sourced from the United States, Italy and Spain. PBMCs, B-cell-depleted T cells, or T cells were the source of the cDNA or gDNA that made up the material.

Per the original methods: From reference gene primer amplification, estimates of nucleated cell counts were derived. Method: immunoSEQ multiplex PCR; TCRdb's copy keeps in-frame clones and lacks some. From that table come the V and J calls and clone size; the DNA was used to work out D and trimming. The profile shows nearly 300,000 clones, less than 85% of them singletons. V usage is TRBV19 and J usage is TRBJ1-2; tentative D call: TRBD1 (6 bases). This TCR was sampled from a human donor with COVID-19, enrolled during active disease. The donor label of this sample is uncertain. Material for sequencing was peripheral blood. CDR3 loop: CASSIQGIGGYTF. Written as DNA, the CDR3 is TGTGCCAGTAGTATACAGGGGATCGGTGGCTACACCTTC.